This entry describes one T cell receptor beta chain. This sample is part of a study of Graves' ophthalmopathy and Graves' hyperthyroidism. This CDR3 has 14 amino acids. Germline CDR1 reads MNHNS; CDR2 reads SASEGT. Trimming took off 5 bases at V and 5 bases at J, with 15 bases between the two ends. Amplification from RNA transcripts yielded the TCR beta CDR3 regions. RT-PCR in the first round used HTBI primers; a second-round multiplex PCR followed. TCRdb re-called the multiplex PCR reads with MiXCR, one entry per CDR3 protein. Among approximately 1.2 million distinct CDR3 sequences listed, about 35% were seen once.

The sequenced sample consisted of peripheral blood or thyroid tissue (not recorded which). V is TRBV6-1 and J is TRBJ2-5; possible D gene TRBD2, 5 bases. The TCR sequence derives from an adult man with Graves' hyperthyroidism. The CDR3 DNA reads as TGTGCCAGCAGTTACTCGAGGGTCAGTGAGACCCAGTACTTC. This encodes CASSYSRVSETQYF.